Following are 16 T cell receptor beta chains from one sample sequenced in a study of pediatric ulcerative colitis. This table comes from immunoSEQ multiplex PCR, and its TCRdb copy is limited to in-frame clones, with some not included. The table shows under 30,000 clones, with 70% to 75% occurring only once. During colonoscopy, one to two rectal pinch biopsies were collected. Sequences were obtained from gut tissue. All receptors come from a boy between 10 and 17 years old with severe ulcerative colitis.

The chain has TRBV20-1 and TRBJ2-7, with D unclear. CDR1 is DFQATT, CDR2 SNEGSKA, per germline (reference sequence). V was pared by 6 bases and J by 3 bases, with 9 bases between. The CDR3 runs to 11 residues. The CDR3 is CSAGKGYEQYF. DNA of the CDR3: TGCAGTGCGGGGAAGGGCTACGAGCAGTACTTC.

The rearrangement uses TRBV7-2 and TRBJ1-3; 8 bases map to TRBD1. The V gene's germline CDR1 is SGHTA and CDR2 FQGNSA. V gave up 5 bases and J gave up 4 bases; unmatched junction bases: 7. This CDR3 comprises 15 residues. The CDR3 region is CASSLLTGVGNTIYF. CDR3 nucleotides: TGTGCCAGCAGCCTTCTGACAGGGGTCGGAAACACCATATATTTT.

By sample fraction, this clone is medium-sized. This chain joins TRBV6-6 and TRBJ2-1; D is perhaps TRBD1 (6 bases). The V and J ends lost 6 bases and 9 bases respectively, with 15 bases between them. CDR1 and CDR2 (germline): MNHNY, SVGAGI (reference sequence). The CDR3 contains 13 residues. CDR3 bases: TGTGCCAGCAGCCCCCGGGACATAGGTGAGCAGTTCTTC. It encodes CASSPRDIGEQFF.

This rearrangement joins TRBV27 to TRBJ2-5; D possibly corresponds to TRBD1 (6 bases). Trimming stripped 4 bases from V and 5 bases from J, with 20 bases between. Germline lookup yields CDR1 MNHEY and CDR2 SMNVEV (reference sequence). The CDR3 consists of 16 residues. Written as DNA, the CDR3 is TGTGCCAGCAGTTCCCTATTGGGGGCAGGGTGGGAGACCCAGTACTTC. It codes for CASSSLLGAGWETQYF.

The chain combines TRBV30 with TRBJ1-1, with D perhaps matching TRBD1 (5 bases). Deletions cut 1 base from V and 1 base from J, with 13 bases between. This CDR3 is 15 amino acids long. Germline V gene data show CDR1 as GTSNPN and CDR2 as SVGIG (reference sequence). DNA of the CDR3: TGTGCCTGGAGTGGGCAGGGTTGGGCGAACACTGAAGCTTTCTTT. Its protein product is CAWSGQGWANTEAFF.

Remarks on this clone: A junction end diverges from the germline sequence, so it may reflect a read error. At the DNA level, this CDR3 is encoded by other sequences in the same sample as well. The chain is built from TRBV20-1 and TRBJ1-2; weak D call: TRBD1 (5 bases). This CDR3 region has 11 residues. Per germline, CDR1 DFQATT and CDR2 SNEGSKA (reference sequence). This CDR3 reads CSATDSYGYTF. DNA for the CDR3: TGCAGTGCCACAGACAGCTATGGCTACACTTTC.

This clone appeared a single time. V usage is TRBV6-1 and J usage is TRBJ2-5; D is uncertain. Per germline, CDR1 MNHNS and CDR2 SASEGT. The germline V and J ends were trimmed by 8 bases and 9 bases, with 10 bases remaining between them. CDR3 length: 10 residues. Here the CDR3 DNA reads TGTGCCAGCTCAGAGAGCGCCCAGTACTTC. Amino acid sequence: CASSESAQYF.

This chain uses TRBV11-2 with TRBJ1-1; D gene ambiguous. The CDR3 runs to 12 residues. V lost 4 bases and J lost 4, with 7 bases in between. The V gene's germline CDR1 is SGHAT and CDR2 FQNNGV. The DNA for the CDR3 is TGTGCCAGCAGCTCGGGTGGCACTGAAGCTTTCTTT. This gives the protein CASSSGGTEAFF.

The chain couples TRBV6-1 to TRBJ1-1; D is perhaps TRBD1 (5 bases). Trimming took 6 bases from V and 4 from J, leaving 12 bases between them. Germline CDR1 reads MNHNS; CDR2 reads SASEGT. This CDR3 is built from 13 residues. The CDR3 here is CASREGQVTEAFF. CDR3 DNA: TGTGCCAGCAGGGAGGGGCAGGTCACTGAAGCTTTCTTT.

This clone was found once. The DNA for the CDR3 is TGTGCCAGCAGCTTAGCGCCGGGTCCGACCCAGTACTTC. It is translated as CASSLAPGPTQYF. This chain links TRBV11-3 with TRBJ2-5, with unresolved D. The CDR3 sequence is 13 residues long. Between the trimmed V and J ends, which lost 1 base and 7 bases, there was a span of 10 bases. CDR1 and CDR2 (germline): SGHNT, YENEEA.

J is TRBJ2-1 and V is TRBV10-1; 13 bases align to TRBD2. Looked up from germline, CDR1 is WNHNN and CDR2 is SYGVQD (reference sequence). The CDR3 runs 14 residues. Trimming at V came to 8 bases and at J to 10 bases, leaving 8 bases not matched to a gene. The CDR3 here is CASGAGTSGNEQFF. The CDR3 coding sequence is TGCGCCAGCGGGGCCGGGACTAGCGGGAACGAGCAGTTCTTC.

The chain couples TRBV27 to TRBJ2-3; no firm D call. Between the trimmed V and J ends, which lost 0 bases and 2 bases, there was a span of 9 bases. Germline CDR1 MNHEY, CDR2 SMNVEV (reference sequence). The CDR3 has 15 amino acids. The CDR3 region has the DNA TGTGCCAGCAGTTTATCTGCAGGATTCACAGATACGCAGTATTTT. Translating it yields CASSLSAGFTDTQYF.

V gene TRBV5-4 combines with J gene TRBJ2-7; TRBD2 is a possible D gene (6 bases). Trimming took off 2 bases at V and 6 bases at J, with 6 bases between the two ends. The CDR3 has 11 amino acids. CDR1 is SGHNT and CDR2 is YYREEE in the germline V gene (reference sequence). The CDR3 region has the DNA TGTGCCAGCAGCTTTAGCGGCGAGCAGTACTTC. It encodes CASSFSGEQYF.

The chain uses TRBV27 and TRBJ1-2, with D possibly matching TRBD1 (5 bases). Germline CDR1 reads MNHEY; CDR2 reads SMNVEV (reference sequence). Trimming stripped 4 bases from V and 8 bases from J, with 14 bases between. This CDR3 region has 13 residues. This chain's CDR3 is CASSSRTGVGYTF. CDR3 in DNA: TGTGCCAGCAGTTCCCGTACAGGAGTAGGCTACACCTTC.

The chain couples TRBV7-2 to TRBJ2-2; D is undetermined. CDR3 length equals 14 residues. Trimming shortened V by 1 base and J by 2 bases, and 5 bases separated the two germline ends. Germline CDR1 is SGHTA and CDR2 is FQGNSA. CDR3 residues: CASSLDGNTGELFF. CDR3 bases: TGTGCCAGCAGCTTAGACGGTAACACCGGGGAGCTGTTTTTT.

This clone was counted a few times. The chain uses TRBV4-3 and TRBJ1-5; D uncertain. Germline V gives CDR1 LGHNA, CDR2 YSLEER. This CDR3 has 17 amino acids. V lost 0 bases and J lost 4, with 16 bases in between. This CDR3 reads CASSQDRFGRSNQPQHF. As DNA, the CDR3 is TGCGCCAGCAGCCAAGATAGGTTTGGCAGGTCAAATCAGCCCCAGCATTTT.